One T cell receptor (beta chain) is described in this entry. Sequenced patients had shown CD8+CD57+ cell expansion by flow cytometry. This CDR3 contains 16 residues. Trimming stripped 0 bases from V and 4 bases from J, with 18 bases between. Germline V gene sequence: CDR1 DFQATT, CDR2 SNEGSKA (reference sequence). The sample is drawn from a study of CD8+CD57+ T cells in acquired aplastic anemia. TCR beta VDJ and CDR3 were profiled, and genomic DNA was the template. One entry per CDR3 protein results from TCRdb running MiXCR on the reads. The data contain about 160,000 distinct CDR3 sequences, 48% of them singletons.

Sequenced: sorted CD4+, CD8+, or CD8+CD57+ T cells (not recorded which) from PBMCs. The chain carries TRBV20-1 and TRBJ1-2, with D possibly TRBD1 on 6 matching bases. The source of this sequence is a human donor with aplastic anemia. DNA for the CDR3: TGCAGTGCTAGAGATCTCGGGCAGGGGACATCCTATGGCTACACCTTC. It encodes CSARDLGQGTSYGYTF.